The TCR beta chain described here comes from a study of post-analysis software for immune sequencing data. Overall study context: Both relapsing-remitting and secondary progressive multiple sclerosis featured among the disease courses, as did progressive-relapsing multiple sclerosis.

Broader study findings: Relative to controls, patients with multiple sclerosis showed significantly lower normalized Chao1 diversity. F-measure co-clustering was strong for batch-matched samples. Four to six TRBV segments appeared more often in patients than in controls, and TRBV5-6, TRBV5-1 and TRBV20-1 were among these.

Comment on this clonotype: The antigen remains unidentified.

Prepared TCR beta cDNA libraries contained unique molecular identifiers. The source material, about 0.9 to 10 million T cells, gave rise to 400,000 to 600,000 cDNA molecules. TCRdb ran MiXCR on the PCR reads and lists one entry per CDR3 protein. Here the sample spans 380,000 or so distinct CDR3 sequences, around a third being singletons. The germline V gene encodes CDR1 SEHNR and CDR2 FQNEAQ (reference sequence). V dropped 1 base and J dropped 10 bases, with 11 bases sitting between them. There are 12 residues in the CDR3. Sequencing was carried out using blood. The clonotype was recovered from a girl under 18 with multiple sclerosis. The V gene is TRBV7-9, the J gene TRBJ2-7; D is unclear. In DNA form, the CDR3 reads TGTGCCAGCAGCTTAGATGTCGGGTCCCAGTACTTC. It translates to CASSLDVGSQYF.